These T cell receptor beta chains were read from a single sample in a study of beta chain features in type 1 diabetes. The data were produced by immunoSEQ multiplex PCR, yet TCRdb's version contains in-frame clones alone and is incomplete. Of some 150,000 clones listed, around 10% were seen once; the top ten hold over 2%. The sample was central memory CD4+ T cells from blood. The receptors here all came from a man aged 18 to 29 in good health. CDR3s include the opening cysteine and the closing phenylalanine or tryptophan. A D gene is named only where the DNA matches it firmly. The listing skips clone size in some rows; elsewhere it reads once, few, many or a size class.

DNA	CDR3	V	J	D	size
TGTGCCAGCAGCCCTCAGGACAGAATCTATGGCTACACCTTC	CASSPQDRIYGYTF	TRBV7-2	TRBJ1-2	.	many
TGTGCCAGCAGTGTAGCGGGGGCGAGCCACAATGAGCAGTTCTTC	CASSVAGASHNEQFF	TRBV6-1	TRBJ2-1	TRBD2	few
TGTGCCAGTAGTCCCAAACGGGTCCTGAACACTGAAGCTTTCTTT	CASSPKRVLNTEAFF	TRBV19	TRBJ1-1	.	few
TGTGCCAGCAGTTCCTCCTCGATCGGGATTTACGAGCAGTACTTC	CASSSSSIGIYEQYF	TRBV28	TRBJ2-7	.	few
TGTGCCAGCAGTGAAGGCAGCAGGGCGGGAGCAAACTACGAGCAGTACTTC	CASSEGSRAGANYEQYF	TRBV25-1	TRBJ2-7	TRBD2	few
TGTGCCAGCAGCGTAGAGACGGGTCAGCCCCAGCATTTT	CASSVETGQPQHF	TRBV9	TRBJ1-5	.	.
TGTGCCAGCAGTTTTGGGGGGCGGGAGACCCAGTACTTC	CASSFGGRETQYF	TRBV28	TRBJ2-5	.	.
TGTGCCGGAAGTATTCGGGGCTGGGGCAATGAGCAGTTCTTC	CAGSIRGWGNEQFF	TRBV30	TRBJ2-1	.	few
TGTGCCAGCAGTTTATCTGGCGGGGGTAGGGGCGAGCAGTACTTC	CASSLSGGGRGEQYF	TRBV27	TRBJ2-7	TRBD2	few
TGTGCCAGTAGTATGGGTCGAACGAGTCCTTCCTACGAGCAGTACTTC	CASSMGRTSPSYEQYF	TRBV19	TRBJ2-7	.	few
TGTGCCAGCAGCCGGGACAGGGCCGCAACTAATGAAAAACTGTTTTTT	CASSRDRAATNEKLFF	TRBV4-2	TRBJ1-4	TRBD1	few
TGTGCCAGCAGGACCTCCACAGGGTACAATCAGCCCCAGCATTTT	CASRTSTGYNQPQHF	TRBV28	TRBJ1-5	.	.
TGCGCCAGCAGCTTTAATGAAAAACTGTTTTTT	CASSFNEKLFF	TRBV5-1	TRBJ1-4	.	.
TGTGCCAGCTCACTTTTCGGGCTCTACGAGCAGTACTTC	CASSLFGLYEQYF	TRBV18	TRBJ2-7	.	.
TGTGCCAGCAGTACCGGGGCCCGCTATGGCTACACCTTC	CASSTGARYGYTF	TRBV6-5	TRBJ1-2	.	few
TGTGCCAGCAGTTCCTCGAAAACAGGGGGGAATGAAAAACTGTTTTTT	CASSSSKTGGNEKLFF	TRBV25-1	TRBJ1-4	TRBD1	.
TGCGCCAGCAGTTCCGATCCACGGAACACTGAAGCTTTCTTT	CASSSDPRNTEAFF	TRBV5-1	TRBJ1-1	.	few
TGTGCCAGCAGCTTACGAGCGGGAGTAAACACCGGGGAGCTGTTTTTT	CASSLRAGVNTGELFF	TRBV7-2	TRBJ2-2	TRBD2	.
TGTGCCAGCAGTCGAGCGGGATTCAGTGAGCAGTTCTTC	CASSRAGFSEQFF	TRBV9	TRBJ2-1	TRBD2	few
TGCAGCGTTGTTCAGCAGGGGTCCCAGGGTGGCTACACCTTC	CSVVQQGSQGGYTF	TRBV29-1	TRBJ1-2	.	few
TGTGCCAGCAGCTTCGTCGCGTACGAGCAGTACTTC	CASSFVAYEQYF	TRBV7-9	TRBJ2-7	.	few
TGTGCCAGCCTATCTACTCTAGGGAACTATGGCTACACCTTC	CASLSTLGNYGYTF	TRBV25-1	TRBJ1-2	.	few
TGTGCCAGCTTCGGGACTACGAACACCGGGGAGCTGTTTTTT	CASFGTTNTGELFF	TRBV28	TRBJ2-2	TRBD2	few
TGTGCCAGCAGCTGGACTAGCGGAGCTGTGGACGAGCAGTACTTC	CASSWTSGAVDEQYF	TRBV6-5	TRBJ2-7	TRBD2	.
TGTGCTTCGGAGGGCGTCGATACGCAGTATTTT	CASEGVDTQYF	TRBV7-9	TRBJ2-3	.	few
TGTGCCAGCAGCTTAAATCTCAGGGAAAGCTCCTACGAGCAGTACTTC	CASSLNLRESSYEQYF	TRBV7-2	TRBJ2-7	.	.
TGCAGCGTAAACCGAGGGGAGAGTGAGCAGTACTTC	CSVNRGESEQYF	TRBV29-1	TRBJ2-7	.	once
TGTGCCAGCAGTCGAGATCTCTATGGCTACACCTTC	CASSRDLYGYTF	TRBV14	TRBJ1-2	.	many
TGTGCCAGCAGTGAAGTCCAAGTCAATGAGCAGTTCTTC	CASSEVQVNEQFF	TRBV2	TRBJ2-1	.	.
TGTGCCAGCAGCCCACAAATGGGGGGCAGAGAGACCCAGTACTTC	CASSPQMGGRETQYF	TRBV9	TRBJ2-5	.	.
TGTGCCAGCAGCGGCTGGGGACAGAACACAGATACGCAGTATTTT	CASSGWGQNTDTQYF	TRBV9	TRBJ2-3	TRBD1	.
TGTGCCACTTCTGGGGCGCCAGGGACAGATACGCAGTATTTT	CATSGAPGTDTQYF	TRBV7-9	TRBJ2-3	.	few
TGTGCCAGCAGCTTAGCGGGGTCTGGAAACACCATATATTTT	CASSLAGSGNTIYF	TRBV7-2	TRBJ1-3	.	few
TGTGCCAGCAGCGTAGAGGGCAAGGCAGATACGCAGTATTTT	CASSVEGKADTQYF	TRBV9	TRBJ2-3	.	.
TGTGCCAGCAGTGATGGGACAGGGGGCAACTATGGCTACACCTTC	CASSDGTGGNYGYTF	TRBV2	TRBJ1-2	TRBD1	.
TGTGCCAGCTCTGGGACAGTCTACGAGCAGTACTTC	CASSGTVYEQYF	TRBV28	TRBJ2-7	TRBD1	.
TGTGCCAGCAATTTTGCAGGGACCAGAAGTTCCTACGAGCAGTACTTC	CASNFAGTRSSYEQYF	TRBV7-9	TRBJ2-7	.	.
TGTGCCAGCAGTGAAATGGGGACTAGCGATCATGAGCAGTTCTTC	CASSEMGTSDHEQFF	TRBV2	TRBJ2-1	TRBD2	few
TGTGCCAGTAAGCCAGGGGCGAACACCGGGGAGCTGTTTTTT	CASKPGANTGELFF	TRBV19	TRBJ2-2	.	few
TGTGCCAGCAGGGTCACAGGGAGCACAGATACGCAGTATTTT	CASRVTGSTDTQYF	TRBV7-9	TRBJ2-3	.	.
TGCGCCAGCAGTCAATTCCCAAGACAGTATACCTACGAGCAGTACTTC	CASSQFPRQYTYEQYF	TRBV23-1	TRBJ2-7	.	.